The next 21 T cell receptor beta chains were all read from a single sample in a study of CD8 T cells in Susac syndrome. RNA in amounts of roughly 0.45 to 1 ug was reverse transcribed with random hexamers. TCRdb re-called the immunoSEQ multiplex PCR reads with MiXCR, one entry per CDR3 protein. The sample consists of more than 250,000 distinct CDR3 sequences, 92% of them appearing once. The specimen sequenced was CD4+ T cells from PBMCs. The receptors derive from a human donor with multiple sclerosis.

J is TRBJ1-1 and V is TRBV7-3; 8 bases line up with TRBD1. The V gene end was trimmed by 4 bases and the J gene end by 8 bases; junction bases not matched to a gene: 6. CDR1 SGHTA and CDR2 FQGTGA come from the germline V gene. The CDR3 extends over 13 amino acids. The CDR3 DNA reads as TGTGCCAGCAGCTCCGACGGGACAGGCGAAGCTTTCTTT. It codes for CASSSDGTGEAFF. Full variable domain (remainder filled in from reference TRBV7-3 and TRBJ1-1): GAGVSQTPSNKVTEKGKYVELRCDPISGHTALYWYRQSLGQGPEFLIYFQGTGAADDSGLPNDRFFAVRPEGSVSTLKIQRTERGDSAVYLCASSSDGTGEAFFGQGTRLTVV.

The rearrangement joins TRBV7-8 to TRBJ2-7; D may be TRBD1 (5 bases). From germline, CDR1 is SGHVS and CDR2 FQNEAQ. CDR3 length: 15 residues. Trimming removed 2 bases from V and 2 bases from J, with 13 bases in between. CDR3 nucleotides: TGTGCCAGCAGCTTACCCCGGCAGGGCACCTACGAGCAGTACTTC. It yields the protein CASSLPRQGTYEQYF.

The chain is built from TRBV6-2 or TRBV6-3 and TRBJ2-5; perhaps TRBD2 as D (6 bases). Germline V CDR1 and CDR2: MNHEY, SVGEGT. CDR3 size: 12 residues. V lost 4 bases and J 7 bases, leaving 10 bases between the germline ends. The CDR3 DNA reads TGTGCCAGCAGTTCGGAGGGGACGACCCAGTACTTC. It specifies CASSSEGTTQYF.

The V gene is TRBV6-2 or TRBV6-3, the J gene TRBJ2-5, with 11 bases lining up with TRBD2. This CDR3 is built from 19 residues. Germline CDR1 and CDR2: MNHEY and SVGEGT. Trimming took 5 bases from V and 5 from J; bases not matched to a gene: 19. DNA of the CDR3: TGTGCCAGCAGTACAGGGCGTTCTAGCGGGAGGATCCGCGGGGAGACCCAGTACTTC. Its protein is CASSTGRSSGRIRGETQYF.

The chain has TRBV7-3 and TRBJ2-2, with TRBD2 as a possible D gene (5 bases). Germline lookup yields CDR1 SGHTA and CDR2 FQGTGA. V was clipped by 3 bases and J by 7 bases, with 9 bases between them. This CDR3 comprises 13 residues. The CDR3 coding sequence is TGTGCCAGCAGCTTCACAGCGGACGGGGAGCTGTTTTTT. This gives the protein CASSFTADGELFF.

This chain links TRBV10-3 with TRBJ2-7; 9 bases fit TRBD1. The CDR3 is 15 amino acids. Germline CDR1 ENHRY, CDR2 SYGVKD. Germline trimming cut 2 bases from V and 3 bases from J; bases unmatched to any gene: 5. CDR3 sequence: CAISEGLGQGYEQYF. The CDR3 DNA sequence: TGTGCCATCAGTGAGGGCTTGGGACAGGGCTACGAGCAGTACTTC.

V gene TRBV9 combines with J gene TRBJ2-2; 9 positions match TRBD2. The CDR3 is made up of 17 amino acids. V shed 0 bases and J 1 base; nucleotides not matched to a gene: 4. Germline values: CDR1 SGDLS, CDR2 YYNGEE. Here the CDR3 DNA reads TGTGCCAGCAGCGTAGCGGTGCGGGGGGGGAACACCGGGGAGCTGTTTTTT. It translates to CASSVAVRGGNTGELFF.

This chain links TRBV12-3 or TRBV12-4 with TRBJ2-7, with 14 bases matching TRBD2. The CDR3 is 17 residues long. The junction had 10 bases not matched to a gene; V was cut back by 5 bases and J by 4 bases. CDR3 sequence reads: CASSPQAGTSGSYEQYF. CDR3 sequence (DNA): TGTGCCAGCAGTCCTCAGGCCGGGACTAGCGGGAGTTACGAGCAGTACTTC.

CDR3 region: CSANAVPNEKLFF. The DNA of the CDR3 is TGCAGTGCTAACGCCGTACCTAATGAAAAACTGTTTTTT. V and J are TRBV20-1 and TRBJ1-4; no definite D call. CDR1 and CDR2 from the germline V gene are DFQATT and SNEGSKA (reference sequence). V lost 4 bases and J 3 bases, leaving 9 bases between the germline ends. This CDR3 region has 13 residues.

V gene TRBV5-6 combines with J gene TRBJ2-2, with D possibly being TRBD1 (5 bases). The CDR3 is 13 residues long. Germline CDR1 SGHDT, CDR2 YYEEEE. V was clipped by 1 base and J by 6 bases, with 7 bases between them. This CDR3 reads CASSLQQAGELFF. CDR3 coding DNA: TGTGCCAGCAGCTTGCAACAGGCCGGGGAGCTGTTTTTT.

This rearrangement joins TRBV29-1 to TRBJ1-2; perhaps TRBD1 as D (6 bases). The CDR3 covers 13 residues. V was clipped by 7 bases and J by 5 bases, with 17 bases between them. Germline CDR1 SQVTM, CDR2 ANQGSEA. CDR3 residues: CSAQVGGLYGYTF. The DNA of the CDR3 is TGCAGCGCCCAAGTAGGGGGTCTTTATGGCTACACCTTC. The full variable domain, in which reference TRBV29-1 and TRBJ1-2 provide the parts outside the CDR3, is SAVISQKPSRDICQRGTSLTIQCQVDSQVTMMFWYRQQPGQSLTLIATANQGSEATYESGFVIDKFPISRPNLTFSTLTVSNMSPEDSSIYLCSAQVGGLYGYTFGSGTRLTVV.

This clonotype was picked up a small number of times. This chain links TRBV7-2 with TRBJ1-5; D is unclear. V was trimmed by 4 bases and J by 4 bases, leaving 14 bases between them. CDR3 length equals 15 residues. Germline V gene data show CDR1 as SGHTA and CDR2 as FQGNSA. CDR3 protein: CASSSTWAVNQPQHF. The CDR3 bases are TGTGCCAGCAGCTCAACCTGGGCAGTAAATCAGCCCCAGCATTTT.

The chain recombines TRBV18 with TRBJ1-5; tentatively, D is TRBD1 (5 bases). The CDR3 runs 16 residues. V was pared by 3 bases and J by 2 bases, with 14 bases between. Germline CDR1 and CDR2: KGHSH and LQKENI. The CDR3 region is CASSPGTGSRNQPQHF. The CDR3 nucleotides read TGTGCCAGCTCACCCGGGACCGGCTCGCGCAATCAGCCCCAGCATTTT.

The rearrangement links TRBV6-2 or TRBV6-3 to TRBJ1-1, with D unclear. V was shortened by 5 bases and J by 1 base, with 17 bases between the two germline ends. Germline V gene sequence: CDR1 MNHEY, CDR2 SVGEGT. The CDR3 extends over 16 amino acids. In DNA form, the CDR3 reads TGTGCCAGCAGTCCGGCGGCCAGGACGAGGAACACTGAAGCTTTCTTT. Amino acids: CASSPAARTRNTEAFF.

The chain combines TRBV7-2 with TRBJ2-1; D gene unclear. The CDR3 consists of 12 residues. Germline V gene data show CDR1 as SGHTA and CDR2 as FQGNSA. Trimming removed 4 bases from V and 7 bases from J, with 8 bases in between. The CDR3 coding sequence is TGTGCCAGCAGCTCCGGTTTGAATGAGCAGTTCTTC. Its translation is CASSSGLNEQFF.

J is TRBJ2-6 and V is TRBV6-1, with unresolved D. CDR1 and CDR2 (germline): MNHNS, SASEGT. The CDR3 is 17 amino acids. V lost 4 bases to trimming and J lost 0 bases, with 13 bases between them. This CDR3 reads CASSGVGVGSGANVLTF. The CDR3 coding sequence is TGTGCCAGCAGTGGGGTTGGCGTCGGCTCTGGGGCCAACGTCCTGACTTTC.

CDR3 bases: TGTGCCAGCAGCCCCACGACGGGGGGGATTGAGCAGTTCTTC. It is translated as CASSPTTGGIEQFF. The V gene is TRBV7-3, the J gene TRBJ2-1; 8 bases match TRBD2. CDR3 length: 14 residues. The germline CDR1 and CDR2 sequences are SGHTA and FQGTGA. V shed 5 bases and J 9 bases; nucleotides not matched to a gene: 9.

The chain couples TRBV19 to TRBJ1-1; weak D call: TRBD1 (6 bases). Germline loops: CDR1 LNHDA, CDR2 SQIVND (reference sequence). Trimming removed 4 bases at V and 7 bases at J, with 16 bases between. This CDR3 has 14 amino acids. CDR3 in amino acids: CASSKAGAALEAFF. The DNA of the CDR3 is TGTGCCAGTAGTAAAGCGGGGGCGGCCCTTGAAGCTTTCTTT.

With respect to this clonotype: The germline gene is not matched at one end of the junction; a read error may be the cause. The chain employs TRBV7-9 and TRBJ2-1; tentatively, D is TRBD2 (5 bases). Germline assignment: CDR1 SEHNR and CDR2 FQNEAQ (reference sequence). This CDR3 comprises 12 residues. As DNA, the CDR3 is TGTGCCAGCAGCTTAGAGGGTCAGAGGGCGTTGTTC. Encoded protein: CASSLEGQRALF.

This rearrangement joins TRBV4-2 to TRBJ2-7; 8 nucleotides agree with TRBD1. Germline CDR1 reads LGHNA; CDR2 reads YNFKEQ. The J segment lost 7 bases and the V segment lost 4 bases, leaving 9 bases of the junction unmatched. CDR3 size: 14 residues. The CDR3 coding sequence is TGTGCCAGCAGCCCCCAGGGGGCCCTGGCGGAGCAGTACTTC. Its translation is CASSPQGALAEQYF.

The rearrangement links TRBV4-1 to TRBJ2-1, with 8 bases identical to TRBD2. V lost 0 bases, J lost 3 bases, and 7 bases stayed unmatched. The CDR3 consists of 17 residues. Germline CDR1 reads MGHRA; CDR2 reads YSYEKL. The CDR3 is CASSQEWGTRGYNEQFF. The CDR3 DNA follows: TGCGCCAGCAGCCAAGAATGGGGGACTAGAGGCTACAATGAGCAGTTCTTC.